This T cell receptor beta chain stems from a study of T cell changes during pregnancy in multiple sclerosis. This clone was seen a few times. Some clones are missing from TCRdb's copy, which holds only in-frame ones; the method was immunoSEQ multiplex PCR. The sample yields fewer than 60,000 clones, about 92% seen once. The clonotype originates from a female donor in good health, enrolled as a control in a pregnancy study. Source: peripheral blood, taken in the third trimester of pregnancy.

The CDR3 region is CASSFRGGSTGELFF. The DNA of the CDR3 is TGTGCCAGCAGCTTCCGCGGGGGGTCCACCGGGGAGCTGTTTTTT. The V and J genes are TRBV7-9 and TRBJ2-2, with 8 positions matching TRBD2. The germline V gene encodes CDR1 SEHNR and CDR2 FQNEAQ (reference sequence). V gave up 3 bases and J gave up 4 bases; unmatched junction bases: 4. This CDR3 spans 15 amino acids.